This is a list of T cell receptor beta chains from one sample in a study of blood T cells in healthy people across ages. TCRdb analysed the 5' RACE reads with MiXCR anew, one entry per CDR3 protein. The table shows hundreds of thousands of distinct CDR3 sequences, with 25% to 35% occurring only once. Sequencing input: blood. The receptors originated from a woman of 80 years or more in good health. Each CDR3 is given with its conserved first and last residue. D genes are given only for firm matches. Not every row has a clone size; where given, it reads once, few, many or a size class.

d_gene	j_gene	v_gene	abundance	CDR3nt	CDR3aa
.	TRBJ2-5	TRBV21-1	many	TGTGCCAGCAGCAAAGGCCTCCCCGGGGGGGAGACCCAGTACTTC	CASSKGLPGGETQYF
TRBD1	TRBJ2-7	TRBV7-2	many	TGTGCCAGCAGCTTAGCCAGGGACAGGGCTTCCTACGAGCAGTACTTC	CASSLARDRASYEQYF
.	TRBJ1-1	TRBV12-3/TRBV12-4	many	TGTGCCAGTGGCCGGGCAGGAATGAACACTGAAGCTTTCTTT	CASGRAGMNTEAFF
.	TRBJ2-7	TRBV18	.	TGTGCCAGCTCACCACCGACGGTCGAGCAGTACTTC	CASSPPTVEQYF
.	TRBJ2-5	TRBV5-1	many	TGCGCCAGCAGCTTGGTCCACTCCCAAGAGACCCAGTACTTC	CASSLVHSQETQYF
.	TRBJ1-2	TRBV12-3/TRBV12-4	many	TGTGCCAGCAGTTTGACTTACAGAGCTAACTATGGCTACACCTTC	CASSLTYRANYGYTF
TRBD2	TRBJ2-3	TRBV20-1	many	TGCAGTGCTAGACAGGCGGGGGGATCAGTCTTTTTTAAGTATTTT	CSARQAGGSVFFKYF
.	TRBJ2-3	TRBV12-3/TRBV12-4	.	TGTGCCAGCAGTTTACGAGGGGTGGGAGATACGCAGTATTTT	CASSLRGVGDTQYF
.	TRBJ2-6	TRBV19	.	TGTGCCAGTAGTTACGGGGGCGCATTCTCTGGGGCCAACGTCCTGACTTTC	CASSYGGAFSGANVLTF
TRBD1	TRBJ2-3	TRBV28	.	TGTGCCAGCAGTTTAATTTCCCCAGGGGGCAAGACAGATACGCAGTATTTT	CASSLISPGGKTDTQYF
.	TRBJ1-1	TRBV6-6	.	TGTGCCAGCAGTTACGACGGGGTGGACACTGAAGCTTTCTTT	CASSYDGVDTEAFF
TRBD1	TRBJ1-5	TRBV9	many	TGTGCCAGCAGCCCCACAGGGGCCCAGCCCCAGCATTTT	CASSPTGAQPQHF
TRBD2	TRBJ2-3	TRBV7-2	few	TGTGCCAGCAGTACCCGGGGAGCGGGGGGCACAGATACGCAGTATTTT	CASSTRGAGGTDTQYF
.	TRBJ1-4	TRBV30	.	TGTGCCTGGAGTAAACAGTGGGGTGCAACTAATGAAAAACTGTTTTTT	CAWSKQWGATNEKLFF
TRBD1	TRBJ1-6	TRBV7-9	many	TGTGCCAGCGGTTTGACAGGGGCGTATAATTCACCCCTCCACTTT	CASGLTGAYNSPLHF
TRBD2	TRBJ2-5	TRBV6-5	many	TGTGCCAGCCGAATTAGCGGGGGGCGTACGGAGACCCAGTACTTC	CASRISGGRTETQYF
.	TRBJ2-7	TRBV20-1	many	TGCAGTGTAACAAGGGGATCAGCGTTAGAGCAGTACTTC	CSVTRGSALEQYF
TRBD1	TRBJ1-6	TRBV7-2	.	TGTGCCGGCAGCACAGGGACAGTCTCCTATAATTCACCCCTCCACTTT	CAGSTGTVSYNSPLHF
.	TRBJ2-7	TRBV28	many	TGTGCCAGCAGTTTGTACACCCCGACCCCTGAGCAGTACTTC	CASSLYTPTPEQYF
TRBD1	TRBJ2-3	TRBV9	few	TGTGCCAGCAGCTTTCGACTCCCGGGACAGGGGCCACGCACAGATACGCAGTATTTT	CASSFRLPGQGPRTDTQYF
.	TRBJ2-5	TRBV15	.	TGTACCACCAGCAGAGATGTCCCCAAGGGGGGGGGCGAAGAGACCCAGTACTTC	CTTSRDVPKGGGEETQYF
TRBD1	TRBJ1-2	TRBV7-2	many	TGTGCCAGCAGCTTACGTGGACAGGGCTGGGAATATGGCTACACCTTC	CASSLRGQGWEYGYTF
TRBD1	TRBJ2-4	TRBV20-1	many	TGCAGTGCTACCCCCCAGGGGGCAGCCAAAAACATTCAGTACTTC	CSATPQGAAKNIQYF
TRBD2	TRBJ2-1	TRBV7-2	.	TGTGCCAGCAGCTTAGGACCCTCTGGCGGGGGTTACAATGAGCAGTTCTTC	CASSLGPSGGGYNEQFF
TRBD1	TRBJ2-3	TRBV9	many	TGTGCCAGCAGGTTAACAGGGGGCACAGATACGCAGTATTTT	CASRLTGGTDTQYF
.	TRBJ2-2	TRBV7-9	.	TGTGCCGGGCCACAGGGTCACGGGGAGCTGTTTTTT	CAGPQGHGELFF
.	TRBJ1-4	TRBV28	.	TGTGCCAGCAGTTTAATCGGCAGGGGTTGGACTAATGAAAAACTGTTTTTT	CASSLIGRGWTNEKLFF
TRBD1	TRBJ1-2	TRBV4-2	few	TGTGCCAGCAGCCAAGATTTAAGCCGACAGGGTCAACGGTACGGGTATGGCTACACCTTC	CASSQDLSRQGQRYGYGYTF
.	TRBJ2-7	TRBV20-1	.	TGCAGTGCTAAATCCCTTGACGTTTTTCGGTACAATGAGCAGTACTTC	CSAKSLDVFRYNEQYF
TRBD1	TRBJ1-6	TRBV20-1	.	TGCAGTGCTAAGAGACAGGGTGGGAATTCACCCCTCCACTTT	CSAKRQGGNSPLHF
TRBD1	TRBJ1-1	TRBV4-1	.	TGCGCCAGCAGCCAAAACAGGGGGAACACTGAAGCTTTCTTT	CASSQNRGNTEAFF
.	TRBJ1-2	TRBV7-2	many	TGTGCCAGCAGCTTAGGTCACGGGTCTGGCTACACCTTC	CASSLGHGSGYTF
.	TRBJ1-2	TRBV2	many	TGTGCCAGCAGTGGGCAGGGAGTCTATGGCTACACCTTC	CASSGQGVYGYTF
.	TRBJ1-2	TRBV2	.	TGTGCCAGCAGTTATGGCAGCACATACTATGGCTACACCTTC	CASSYGSTYYGYTF
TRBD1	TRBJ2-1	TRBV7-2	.	TGTGCCAGCAGCTTAGGCCGGACAGGTTACTACGAGCAGTTCTTC	CASSLGRTGYYEQFF
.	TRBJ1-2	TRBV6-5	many	TGTGCCAGCAGGCTCGGCAAGAGTAACGGGTATGGCTACACCTTC	CASRLGKSNGYGYTF
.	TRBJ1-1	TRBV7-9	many	TGTGCCAGCAGCAAAAACGAGGGCAGGGCCACTGAAGCTTTCTTT	CASSKNEGRATEAFF
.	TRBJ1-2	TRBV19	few	TGTGCCAGTCGAATTGGGCAGGTAGGAGGTAACTATGGCTACACCTTC	CASRIGQVGGNYGYTF
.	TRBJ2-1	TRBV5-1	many	TGCGCCAGCATGTTGCAATCGACAAACAATGAGCAGTTCTTC	CASMLQSTNNEQFF
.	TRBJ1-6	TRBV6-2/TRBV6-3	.	TGTGCCAGCAGTCCAAGGACCAGTTCACCCCTCCACTTT	CASSPRTSSPLHF
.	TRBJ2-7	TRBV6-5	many	TGTGCCAGCAGTTACTCGAGGGGGAGCGAGCAGTACTTC	CASSYSRGSEQYF
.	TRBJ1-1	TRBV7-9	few	TGTGCCAGCAACCGACAGAGGGCGGTTGAAGCTTTCTTT	CASNRQRAVEAFF
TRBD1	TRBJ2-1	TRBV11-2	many	TGTGCCAGCAGCTTAGAGGTGACAGGGGTGGGGAATGAGCAGTTCTTC	CASSLEVTGVGNEQFF
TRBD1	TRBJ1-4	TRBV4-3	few	TGCGCCAGCAGCCAAGATTGGGGGACAGGAGGATTATATGAAAAACTGTTTTTT	CASSQDWGTGGLYEKLFF
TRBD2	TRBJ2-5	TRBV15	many	TGTGCCACCAGCAGAGCAGGACTAGAGCAAGAGACCCAGTACTTC	CATSRAGLEQETQYF
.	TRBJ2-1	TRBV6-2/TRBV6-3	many	TGTGCCAGCAGTTACGATTCGCAGAACAATGAGCAGTTCTTC	CASSYDSQNNEQFF
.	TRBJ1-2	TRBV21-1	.	TGTGCCAGCAGCAAAGAAATTCGTGGTAAGGGGAACTATGGCTACACCTTC	CASSKEIRGKGNYGYTF
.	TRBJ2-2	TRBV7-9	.	TGTGCCAGCAGGGGATCAGGGAACACCGGGGAGCTGTTTTTT	CASRGSGNTGELFF
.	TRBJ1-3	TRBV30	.	TGTGCCTGGAGTGTTTCTGGAAACACCATATATTTT	CAWSVSGNTIYF
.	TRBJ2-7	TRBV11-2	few	TGTGCCAGCCGACGGGCCTACGAGCAGTACTTC	CASRRAYEQYF
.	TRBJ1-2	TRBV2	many	TGTGCCAGAGGGGACGAGCCCCTCTATGGCTACACCTTC	CARGDEPLYGYTF
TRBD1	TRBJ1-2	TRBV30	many	TGTGCATCGACCGGGACAGGTAGAATGGATGGCTACACCTTC	CASTGTGRMDGYTF
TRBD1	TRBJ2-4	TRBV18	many	TGTGCCAGCTCACCACAGGACAGGACGACCATTCAGTACTTC	CASSPQDRTTIQYF
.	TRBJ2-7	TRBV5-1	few	TGCGCCAGCAGCTTGGGGCAGGGAGTCGCCCACGAGCAGTACTTC	CASSLGQGVAHEQYF
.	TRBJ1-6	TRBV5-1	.	TGCGCCAGCAGCCAACGGGACGAATCACCCCTCCACTTT	CASSQRDESPLHF